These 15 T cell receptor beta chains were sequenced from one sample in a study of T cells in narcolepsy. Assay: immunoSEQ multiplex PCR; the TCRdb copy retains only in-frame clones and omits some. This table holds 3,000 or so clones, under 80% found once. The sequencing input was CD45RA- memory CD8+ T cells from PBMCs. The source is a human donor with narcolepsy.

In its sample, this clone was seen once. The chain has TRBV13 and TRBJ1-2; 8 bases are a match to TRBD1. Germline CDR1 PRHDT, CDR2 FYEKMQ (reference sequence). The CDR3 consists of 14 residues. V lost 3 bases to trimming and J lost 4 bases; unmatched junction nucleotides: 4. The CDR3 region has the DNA TGTGCCAGCAGCTTCCGGGACAGGTCCTATGGCTACACCTTC. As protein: CASSFRDRSYGYTF.

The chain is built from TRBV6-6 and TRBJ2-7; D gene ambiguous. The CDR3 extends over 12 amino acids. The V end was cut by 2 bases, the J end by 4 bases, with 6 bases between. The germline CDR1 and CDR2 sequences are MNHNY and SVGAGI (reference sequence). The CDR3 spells CASSYGNYEQYF. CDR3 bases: TGTGCCAGCAGTTACGGGAATTACGAGCAGTACTTC.

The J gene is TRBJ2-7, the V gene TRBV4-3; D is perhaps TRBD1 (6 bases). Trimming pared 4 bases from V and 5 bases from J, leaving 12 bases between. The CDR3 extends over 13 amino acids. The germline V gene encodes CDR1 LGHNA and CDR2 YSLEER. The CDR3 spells CASSPPGVDEQYF. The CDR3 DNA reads TGCGCCAGCAGCCCCCCAGGGGTCGACGAGCAGTACTTC.

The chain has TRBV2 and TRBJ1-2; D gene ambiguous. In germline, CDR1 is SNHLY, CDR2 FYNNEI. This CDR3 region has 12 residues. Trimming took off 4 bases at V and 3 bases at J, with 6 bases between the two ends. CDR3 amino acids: CASSVVDYGYTF. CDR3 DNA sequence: TGTGCCAGCAGTGTTGTGGACTATGGCTACACCTTC.

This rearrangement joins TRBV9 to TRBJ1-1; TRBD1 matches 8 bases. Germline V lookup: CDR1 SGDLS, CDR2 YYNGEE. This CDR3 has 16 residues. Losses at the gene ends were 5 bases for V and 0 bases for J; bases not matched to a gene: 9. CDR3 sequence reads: CASSHGQGEMNTEAFF. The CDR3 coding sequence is TGTGCCAGCAGTCACGGACAGGGAGAAATGAACACTGAAGCTTTCTTT.

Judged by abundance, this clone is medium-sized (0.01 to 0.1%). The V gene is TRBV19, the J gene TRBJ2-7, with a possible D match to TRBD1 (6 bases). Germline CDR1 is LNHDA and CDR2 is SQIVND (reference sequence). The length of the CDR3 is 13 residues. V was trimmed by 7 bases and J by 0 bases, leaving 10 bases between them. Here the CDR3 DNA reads TGTGCCAGTACCGGGGACAACTCCTACGAGCAGTACTTC. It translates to CASTGDNSYEQYF.

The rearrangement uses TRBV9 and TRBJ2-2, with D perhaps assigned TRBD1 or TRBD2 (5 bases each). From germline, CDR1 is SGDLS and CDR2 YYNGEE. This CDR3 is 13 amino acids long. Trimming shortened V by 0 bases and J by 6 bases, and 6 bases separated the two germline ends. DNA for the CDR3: TGTGCCAGCAGCGTAGGGGGGTCCGGGGAGCTGTTTTTT. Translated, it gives CASSVGGSGELFF.

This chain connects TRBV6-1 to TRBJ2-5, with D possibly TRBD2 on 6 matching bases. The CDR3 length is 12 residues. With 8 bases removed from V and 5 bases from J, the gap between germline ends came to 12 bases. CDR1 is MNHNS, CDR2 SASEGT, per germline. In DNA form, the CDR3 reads TGTGCCAGCGGGGGGTCAGGGGAGACCCAGTACTTC. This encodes CASGGSGETQYF.

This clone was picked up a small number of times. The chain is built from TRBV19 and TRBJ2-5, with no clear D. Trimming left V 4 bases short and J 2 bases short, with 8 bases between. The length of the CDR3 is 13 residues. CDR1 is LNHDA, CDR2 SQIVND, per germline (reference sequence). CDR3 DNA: TGTGCCAGTAGTACCCGAGGTCAAGAGACCCAGTACTTC. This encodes CASSTRGQETQYF.

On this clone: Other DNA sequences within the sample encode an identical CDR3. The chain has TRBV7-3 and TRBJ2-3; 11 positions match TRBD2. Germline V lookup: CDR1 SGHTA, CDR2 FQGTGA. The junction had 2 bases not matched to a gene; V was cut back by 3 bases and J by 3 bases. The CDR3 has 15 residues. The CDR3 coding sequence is TGTGCCAGCAGCTTGACTAGCGGGGAGACAGATACGCAGTATTTT. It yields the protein CASSLTSGETDTQYF.

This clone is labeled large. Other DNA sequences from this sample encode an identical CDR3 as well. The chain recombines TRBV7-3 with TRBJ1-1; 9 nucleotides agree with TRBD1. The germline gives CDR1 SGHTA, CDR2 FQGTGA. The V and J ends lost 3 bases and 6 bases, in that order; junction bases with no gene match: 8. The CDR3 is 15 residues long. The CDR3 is CASSLSGQGFAEAFF. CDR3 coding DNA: TGTGCCAGCAGCTTGTCGGGACAGGGATTCGCTGAAGCTTTCTTT.

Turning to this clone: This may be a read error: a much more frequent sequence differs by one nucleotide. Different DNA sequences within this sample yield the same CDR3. Here the CDR3 DNA reads TGTGCCAGCAGCTTAGACGGGGGCGCCAGGGTTGAGCAGTTCTTC. Protein: CASSLDGGARVEQFF. The chain has TRBV7-9 and TRBJ2-1, with D tentatively TRBD1 or TRBD2 (6 bases each). Germline CDR1 reads SEHNR; CDR2 reads FQNEAQ (reference sequence). The CDR3 has 15 residues. V was shortened by 1 base and J by 9 bases, with 16 bases between the two germline ends.

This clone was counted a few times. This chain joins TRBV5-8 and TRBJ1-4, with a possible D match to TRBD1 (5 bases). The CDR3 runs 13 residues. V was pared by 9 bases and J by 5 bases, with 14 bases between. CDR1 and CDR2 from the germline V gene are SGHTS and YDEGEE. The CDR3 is CANPGPLNEKLFF. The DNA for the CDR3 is TGTGCCAACCCGGGACCCCTAAATGAAAAACTGTTTTTT.

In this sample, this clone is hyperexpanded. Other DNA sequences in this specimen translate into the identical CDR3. CDR3 bases: TGCGCCAGCAGCCAAGAGCAGGGTTCCGTCCTTGGCTACACCTTC. Translated, it gives CASSQEQGSVLGYTF. The chain combines TRBV4-3 with TRBJ1-2; tentatively, D is TRBD1 (5 bases). V was clipped by 0 bases and J by 7 bases, with 15 bases between them. Germline CDR1 and CDR2: LGHNA and YSLEER. This CDR3 spans 15 amino acids.

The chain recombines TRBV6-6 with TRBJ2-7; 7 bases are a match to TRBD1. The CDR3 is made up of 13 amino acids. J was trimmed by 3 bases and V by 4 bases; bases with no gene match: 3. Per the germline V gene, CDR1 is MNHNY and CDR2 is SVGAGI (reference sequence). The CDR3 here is CASSSTGNYEQYF. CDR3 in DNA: TGTGCCAGCAGTTCGACAGGGAACTACGAGCAGTACTTC.